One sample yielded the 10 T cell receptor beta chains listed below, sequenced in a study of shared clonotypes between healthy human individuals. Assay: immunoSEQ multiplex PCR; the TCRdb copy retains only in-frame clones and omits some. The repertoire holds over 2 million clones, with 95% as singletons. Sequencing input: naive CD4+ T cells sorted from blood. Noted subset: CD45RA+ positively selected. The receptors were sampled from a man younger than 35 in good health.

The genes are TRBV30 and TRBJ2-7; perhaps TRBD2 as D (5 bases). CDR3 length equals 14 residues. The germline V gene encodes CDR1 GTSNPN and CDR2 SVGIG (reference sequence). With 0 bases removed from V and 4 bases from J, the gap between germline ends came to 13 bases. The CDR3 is CAWSVGGSRYEQYF. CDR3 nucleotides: TGTGCCTGGAGTGTAGGAGGCTCGCGGTACGAGCAGTACTTC.

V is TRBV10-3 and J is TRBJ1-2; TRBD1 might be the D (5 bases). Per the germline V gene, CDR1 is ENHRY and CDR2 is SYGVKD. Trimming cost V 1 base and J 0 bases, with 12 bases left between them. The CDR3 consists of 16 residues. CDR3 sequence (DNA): TGTGCCATCAGTGAGTTACCTGAGACAGCTAACTATGGCTACACCTTC. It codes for CAISELPETANYGYTF.

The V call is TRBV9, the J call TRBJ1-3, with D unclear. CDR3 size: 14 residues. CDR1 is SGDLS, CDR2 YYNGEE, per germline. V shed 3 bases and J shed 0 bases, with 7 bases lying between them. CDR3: CASSEGPSGNTIYF. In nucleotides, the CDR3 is TGTGCCAGCAGCGAGGGCCCCTCTGGAAACACCATATATTTT. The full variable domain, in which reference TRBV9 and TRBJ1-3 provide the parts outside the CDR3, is DSGVTQTPKHLITATGQRVTLRCSPRSGDLSVYWYQQSLDQGLQFLIQYYNGEERAKGNILERFSAQQFPDLHSELNLSSLELGDSALYFCASSEGPSGNTIYFGEGSWLTVV.

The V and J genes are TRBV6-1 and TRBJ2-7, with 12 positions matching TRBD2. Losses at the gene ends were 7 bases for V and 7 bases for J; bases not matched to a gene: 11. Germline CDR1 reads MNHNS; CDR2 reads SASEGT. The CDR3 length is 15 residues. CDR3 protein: CASKGLAGGTREQYF. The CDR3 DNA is TGTGCCAGCAAAGGCCTAGCGGGGGGGACGAGGGAGCAGTACTTC.

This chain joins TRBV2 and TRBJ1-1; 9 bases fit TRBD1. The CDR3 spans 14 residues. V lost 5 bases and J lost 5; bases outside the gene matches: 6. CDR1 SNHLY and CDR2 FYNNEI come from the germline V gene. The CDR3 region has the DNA TGTGCCAGCAGTACCGGGACAGGGTCGACTGAAGCTTTCTTT. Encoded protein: CASSTGTGSTEAFF.

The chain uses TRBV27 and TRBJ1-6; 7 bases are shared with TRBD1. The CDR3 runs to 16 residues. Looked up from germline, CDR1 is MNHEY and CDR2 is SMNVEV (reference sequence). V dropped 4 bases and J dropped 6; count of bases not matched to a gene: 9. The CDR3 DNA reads TGTGCCAGCAGTTCTCTCCCCAGGGGGGTTAATTCACCCCTCCACTTT. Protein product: CASSSLPRGVNSPLHF.

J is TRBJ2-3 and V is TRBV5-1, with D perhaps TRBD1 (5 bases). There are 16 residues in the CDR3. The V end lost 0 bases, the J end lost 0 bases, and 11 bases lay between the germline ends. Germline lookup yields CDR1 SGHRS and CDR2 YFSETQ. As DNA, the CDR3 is TGCGCCAGCAGCTTGGCAATGGGGCCTAGCACAGATACGCAGTATTTT. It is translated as CASSLAMGPSTDTQYF. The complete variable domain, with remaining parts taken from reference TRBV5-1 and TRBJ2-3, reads KAGVTQTPRYLIKTRGQQVTLSCSPISGHRSVSWYQQTPGQGLQFLFEYFSETQRNKGNFPGRFSGRQFSNSRSEMNVSTLELGDSALYLCASSLAMGPSTDTQYFGPGTRLTVL.

CDR3 DNA: TGTGCCAGCAGCTCTGACACAGGGACCGTTGTTGCTGAAGCTTTCTTT. Amino acid sequence: CASSSDTGTVVAEAFF. This chain connects TRBV5-4 to TRBJ1-1, with a tentative D call TRBD1 (6 bases). Germline CDR1 and CDR2: SGHNT and YYREEE (reference sequence). The CDR3 spans 16 residues. V lost 3 bases to trimming and J lost 6 bases, with 21 bases between them.

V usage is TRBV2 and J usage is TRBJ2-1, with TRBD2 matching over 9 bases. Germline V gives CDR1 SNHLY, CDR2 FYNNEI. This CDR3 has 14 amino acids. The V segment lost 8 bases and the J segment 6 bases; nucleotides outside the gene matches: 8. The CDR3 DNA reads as TGTGCCAGCCGGTTAGGAGCGGGAGGCAATGAGCAGTTCTTC. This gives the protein CASRLGAGGNEQFF.

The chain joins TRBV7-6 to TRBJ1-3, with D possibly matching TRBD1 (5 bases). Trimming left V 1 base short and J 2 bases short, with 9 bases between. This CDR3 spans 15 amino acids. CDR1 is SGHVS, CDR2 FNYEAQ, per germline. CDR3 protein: CASSLGSGPGNTIYF. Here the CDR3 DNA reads TGTGCCAGCAGCTTAGGATCAGGGCCTGGAAACACCATATATTTT.